The sequence of this T cell receptor (beta chain) was determined in a study of T cell responses to AZD1222 COVID-19 vaccine. Whole-study findings and limits: The sample set comprised mostly white British donors with more females, and clonal diversity was possibly underestimated.

Profiled with immunoSEQ multiplex PCR; TCRdb holds only in-frame clones, not every one. The data hold 150,000 or so clones, with 90% observed a single time. Only a few counts were recorded for this clone. Its antigen remains unidentified. This TCR came from an adult in good health. The sample was peripheral blood, taken on day 0 of AZD1222 vaccination.

This CDR3 reads CASSLRPAYEQYF. The CDR3 DNA is TGCGCCAGCAGCCTAAGGCCGGCTTACGAGCAGTACTTC. V is TRBV4-3 and J is TRBJ2-7; no clear D. The V and J ends lost 4 bases and 4 bases respectively, with 11 bases between them. The germline V gene encodes CDR1 LGHNA and CDR2 YSLEER. The CDR3 covers 13 residues.